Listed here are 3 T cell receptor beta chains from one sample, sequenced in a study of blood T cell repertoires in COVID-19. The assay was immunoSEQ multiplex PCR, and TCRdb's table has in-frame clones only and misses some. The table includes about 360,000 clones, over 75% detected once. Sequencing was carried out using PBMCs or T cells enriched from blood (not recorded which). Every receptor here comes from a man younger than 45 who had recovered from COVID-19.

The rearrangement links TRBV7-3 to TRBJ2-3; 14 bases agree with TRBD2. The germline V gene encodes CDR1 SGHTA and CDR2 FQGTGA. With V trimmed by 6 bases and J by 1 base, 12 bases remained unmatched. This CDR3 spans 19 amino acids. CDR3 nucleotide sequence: TGTGCCAGCAGTTTCGGACTAGCGGGGGGCGGACCTCGCACAGATACGCAGTATTTT. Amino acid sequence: CASSFGLAGGGPRTDTQYF.

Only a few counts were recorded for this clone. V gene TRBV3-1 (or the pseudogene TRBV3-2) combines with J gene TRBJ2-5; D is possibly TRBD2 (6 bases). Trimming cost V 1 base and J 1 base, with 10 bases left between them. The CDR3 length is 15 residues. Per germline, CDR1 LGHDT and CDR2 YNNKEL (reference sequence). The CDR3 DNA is TGTGCCAGCAGCCAAGGGCGGGGCTCCCAAGAGACCCAGTACTTC. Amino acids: CASSQGRGSQETQYF.

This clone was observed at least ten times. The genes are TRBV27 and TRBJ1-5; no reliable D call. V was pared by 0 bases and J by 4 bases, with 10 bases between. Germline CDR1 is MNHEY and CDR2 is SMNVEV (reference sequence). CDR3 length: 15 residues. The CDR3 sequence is CASSLSSATNQPQHF. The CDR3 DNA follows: TGTGCCAGCAGTTTATCCAGCGCTACTAATCAGCCCCAGCATTTT.